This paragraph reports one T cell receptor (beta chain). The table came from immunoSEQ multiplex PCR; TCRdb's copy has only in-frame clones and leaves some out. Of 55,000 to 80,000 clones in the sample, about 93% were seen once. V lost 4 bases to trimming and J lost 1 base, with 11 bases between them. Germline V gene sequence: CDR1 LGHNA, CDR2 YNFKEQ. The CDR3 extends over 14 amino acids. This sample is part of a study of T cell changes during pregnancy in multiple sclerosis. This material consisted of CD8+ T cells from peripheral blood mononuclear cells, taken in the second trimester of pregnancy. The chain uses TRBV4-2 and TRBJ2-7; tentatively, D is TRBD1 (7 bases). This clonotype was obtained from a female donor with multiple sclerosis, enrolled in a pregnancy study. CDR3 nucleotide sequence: TGTGCCAGCAGCCCGCGGGGACAGTCCTACGAGCAGTACTTC. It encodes CASSPRGQSYEQYF.